This T cell receptor beta chain came from a study of early T cells in non-severe SARS-CoV-2 infection (dated by TCRdb to the early 2020s). About the study as a whole: Because TCR sequencing was done on bulk RNA from unsorted whole blood, the alpha and beta chains could not be paired.

Overall results and qualifications from the work: VDJdb matching was skewed toward anti-spike CD8 responses and likely underestimated virus-specific expansions by missing private and CD4 specificities.

The study was a case-control design nested within a healthcare worker cohort in London, UK, with weekly nasopharyngeal swab PCR tests and blood sampling. Between 23 and 31 March 2020, the week of the UK lockdown, healthcare workers were enrolled and then followed up weekly for as long as 16 weeks. The library came from 5' RACE. TCRdb records NextSeq 500 as the sequencer. The TCR library protocol attached unique molecular identifiers to individual cDNA molecules to correct for sequencing error and PCR bias. Sequencing covered both TCR alpha and beta chains, and within each sample the abundances of alpha and beta sequences were tightly co-correlated. As for the authors' bioinformatics: Decombinator V4 was used to perform V gene, J gene and CDR3 annotation of TCR sequences. Expanded TCRs were defined as changing significantly between any two time points under a Poisson model with p below 0.0001. Abundances of TCRs were expressed as counts per million after normalisation to the total number of TCRs sequenced in each sample. MAIT TCRs were defined by TRAV1-2 paired with TRAJ12, TRAJ20 or TRAJ33, and iNKT TCRs by TRAV10 paired with TRAJ18. VDJdb, accessed 1 November 2021, was searched for CMV, EBV and SARS-CoV-2 annotated TCRs, with TCRs annotated for multiple antigens excluded. The raw public data were reprocessed by TCRdb itself: fastp quality trimming at Q25, MiXCR clonotype calling, in-frame beta chains only. Every entry covers one CDR3 protein and lists the most common genes and DNA from its rows. The V and J calls shown here were made by TCRdb, not taken from the authors' results. This sample gives 65,000 to 80,000 distinct CDR3 sequences in total; about 11% of them show up just once. The top ten hold approximately 4.5% of the sample.

CDR1 is given as DFQATT and CDR2 as SNEGSKA, both from the germline V gene (reference sequence). V gives up 8 bases and J gives up 1 base, and the segment between their germline ends measures 11 bases. Spanning cysteine to phenylalanine, the CDR3 consists of 12 amino acids. Only the CDR3 part of the read is kept: 36 bases, read in frame from the first base. This clonotype was counted ten times or more. This receptor's antigen is unknown. Base qualities are missing; no much larger clone stands one base away. The chain is made from TRBV20-1 and TRBJ1-1, and possibly TRBD1, on 6 matching bases. The sequence came from an adult who was a healthcare worker with PCR-confirmed SARS-CoV-2 infection or an uninfected control (not recorded which). The sample taken for sequencing was whole blood. The DNA sequence is as follows: TGCAGTATGGGGGGCAGGAACACTGAAGCTTTCTTT. Translated, it gives CSMGGRNTEAFF.